This T cell receptor (beta chain) was recorded in a study of PD-1 blockade in classical Hodgkin lymphoma. This CDR3 contains 17 residues. CDR1 SGHVS and CDR2 FQNEAQ come from the germline V gene. With 0 bases clipped from V and 4 bases from J, the junction kept 11 bases outside the gene matches. Measured with immunoSEQ multiplex PCR; TCRdb has only the in-frame clones, and not every one. This table holds more than 70,000 clones, 80% to 95% found once. Every patient experienced relapse after autologous stem cell transplantation, and brentuximab vedotin exposure varied. Best responses were complete response, partial response or progressive disease.

The TCR originated in a human donor with classical Hodgkin lymphoma. V gene TRBV7-8 combines with J gene TRBJ1-1; 7 bases line up with TRBD1. This sample comprised peripheral blood mononuclear cells (PBMCs), obtained before the second cycle of nivolumab. This CDR3 reads CASSLAAIGGTATEAFF. The CDR3 region has the DNA TGTGCCAGCAGCTTAGCCGCTATTGGGGGGACAGCCACTGAAGCTTTCTTT.